This record covers a single T cell receptor (beta chain). There is no known antigen for this receptor. Nothing much larger sits one base from this clone, and base qualities are not available. Genomic DNA was the input for TRB sequencing, which was run either with the immunoSEQ assay at survey resolution or with the hsTCRB kit. The study's own analysis went as follows. The immunoSEQ software handled the initial read processing, while the LymphoSeq R package was used for the repertoire analyses. Clonality was calculated as 1 minus normalized Shannon entropy, and the Gini coefficient was also calculated for each TRB dataset. Phenotypes of unsorted samples were inferred by mapping TRB sequences from sorted subsets of the recipient or donor onto the same recipient's unsorted samples. Not all clones reach the TCRdb copy of this immuneACCESS table, which keeps in-frame sequences only. Checked studies attribute under half of the gap to unresolved V genes and leave the rest unexplained. Clone size and the V and J calls come from that table; the DNA yielded D and trimming. Across this sample there are 20,000 to 25,000 clones, with around 89% seen only once. Clones ranked in the top ten supply about 1.8% of the sample.

The control group consisted of around ten patients who received myeloablative marrow transplants with methotrexate plus a calcineurin inhibitor and who were sampled 1 year after transplant. Peripheral blood and bone marrow mononuclear cells were isolated by Ficoll-Hypaque density centrifugation and cryopreserved. This specimen belongs to a study of T cells after posttransplantation cyclophosphamide (dated by TCRdb to about 2016). A note on the overall study: Using TRB sequencing, the study followed how the T cell repertoire rebuilt after myeloablative bone marrow transplantation with posttransplantation cyclophosphamide given as GVHD prophylaxis. Samples from under 40 PTCy-treated patients and approximately 15 related bone marrow donors of those patients were subjected to antigen receptor sequencing. Blood from all 30 or so PTCy patients who had 1-year posttransplant specimens underwent TRB sequencing. Up to 3 additional blood samples from 2 to 5.2 years after transplant were also TRB-sequenced in 3 patients, as was pretransplant blood from several patients. Because TRA and TRB clonality were tightly correlated in fewer than 10 samples, subsequent TCR analyses were focused on TRB only. Public TRB sequences were queried against a database of over 3,600 sequences associated with responses to pathogens, tumor antigens, self-antigens and alloantigens. Overall study outcomes, separate from this receptor: The TRB repertoires of T cells infiltrating skin or the GI tract showed only limited overlap with the TRB repertoires found in blood. Donor-recipient similarity was low at 1-2 months but rose over the first year, and later blood repertoires were often dominated by donor CD8+ memory clones. Across 45 patients, recipient CMV seropositivity and CMV reactivation were highly associated with TRB clonality; PTCy diversity was similar to CNI/methotrexate controls.

The source is a female patient in her 30s who received an allogeneic stem cell transplant from an unrelated donor, was CMV-positive, and had acute and chronic GVHD. After a transplant, some T cells may be of graft donor origin. The material sequenced was PBMCs, taken roughly 350 days after allogeneic stem cell transplant with calcineurin inhibitor and methotrexate.

The sequenced DNA: TGTGCCAGCAGCTTATACGCCGACGGGGGTTCCTTCTACGAGCAGTACTTC. This is translated as CASSLYADGGSFYEQYF. The chain couples TRBV7-8 to TRBJ2-7, and possibly TRBD2, on 6 matching bases. The germline V gene yields SGHVS for CDR1 and FQNEAQ for CDR2. V was cut back by 2 bases and J by 3 bases, leaving a gap of 20 bases between them. From its cysteine to its phenylalanine, the CDR3 spans 17 amino acids. Only the CDR3 part of the read is kept: 51 bases, read in frame from the first base. The reference TRBV7-8 and TRBJ2-7 proteins fill in what lies around the CDR3, so the full variable domain reads GAGVSQSPRYKVAKRGQDVALRCDPISGHVSLFWYQQALGQGPEFLTYFQNEAQLDKSGLPSDRFFAERPEGSVSTLKIQRTQQEDSAVYLCASSLYADGGSFYEQYFGPGTRLTVT.